This TCR beta chain stems from a study of shared clonotypes between healthy human individuals (dated by TCRdb to 2019 to 2021). With regard to the full study: The cohort included a few men and a couple of women between 18 and 49 years of age. For each donor, CD4 naive and CD4 memory were each given three plates, CD8 naive was given two plates, and CD8 memory was given one plate. To estimate repertoire size and how much clonotype sharing occurs between individuals, the study deeply sequenced the blood TCR repertoires of roughly 5 healthy adults. Different laboratories and diverse techniques were used to prepare libraries and sequence TCR repertoires, to increase sequencing depth and limit assay-specific biases. Leukapheresis yielded between about 0.9 and 10 billion PBMCs per donor. General study outcomes and caveats: The genetic and exposure-history diversity represented was limited by the small number of donors. Clonotypes shared by all four sorted-subset donors showed higher generation probabilities than non-shared clonotypes. Sampling was limited to blood, and TCR repertoires in tissue likely differ from TCR repertoires in blood. Estimated clonotype richness was generally larger for naive than for memory subsets. Even with the large sequencing depth, rarefaction of the sorted-subset datasets indicated that sequencing was incomplete. When a handful of donors were compared, the shared fraction of clonotypes was about 5.2% for naive CD4, 3.5% to 4% for naive CD8, about 2.5% for memory CD4, and 0.4% for memory CD8. Pairwise subsampling indicated that sequencing depth was expected to affect the degree of clonotype sharing among donors.

Points on this clone: This receptor's antigen is unknown. Qualities for individual bases were not recorded, and no much larger clone is one base off.

From cysteine to phenylalanine, the CDR3 is 13 amino acids long. The entry retains the CDR3 DNA only, 39 bases that are in frame from base 1. CDR1 is given as MNHEY and CDR2 as SVGAGI, both from the germline V gene. V lost 10 bases and J lost 2 bases, and the count of bases not matched to a germline gene is 5. TCR CDR3 regions were amplified from genomic DNA by multiplex PCR using the deep immunoSEQ assay. For each cell subset, the extracted genomic DNA was distributed evenly across all wells of several immunoSEQ 96-well plates, and each plate served as one replicate. For sorted subsets, around 200 ng genomic DNA, equal to some 30,000 T cell genomes, was loaded into each replicate PCR. The purified libraries were quantified using a Qubit 3.0 fluorometer, sized with a Bioanalyzer 2100, and then quantified again using the KAPA Library Quantification kit. Each immunoSEQ 96-well plate was sequenced on its own single-read 150-cycle Illumina NextSeq 550 flow cell. The authors' analysis ran thus. The immunoSEQ output contained only junctional sequences without quality scores, so filtering could not match that applied to full-length reads. To assign V/J genes and CDR3, sequences were annotated using PyIR, a Python wrapper for IgBLAST v1.9, with IMGT germline references. Any read was removed if the V/J assignment was weak (E-value above 1e-6), the CDR3 was missing, or the read contained stop codons, out-of-frame junctions, or ambiguous translated residues. V3J clonotypes were defined as sequences sharing the same inferred V gene, J gene, and CDR3 amino acid sequence. To compute the percentage overlap between repertoires, the number of shared unique clonotypes was divided by the size of the smaller repertoire. Richness of each repertoire was evaluated using RTK rarefaction, the Chao1 estimator, and Recon v2.1 estimates of unobserved clonotypes. Generation probabilities were computed with OLGA for all TCRbeta clonotypes obtained by the gDNA method from several donors. As stored in TCRdb, this immuneACCESS dataset retains in-frame rearrangements with V and J assigned. A fraction of the clones does not appear; measured against another copy, unresolved V genes explain less than half of the discrepancy, and the remainder lacks a known reason. V and J calls and clone size are those listed in that table; D and trimming were worked out from the DNA. Counted in this sample were nearly 1,000,000 clones; more than 75% of them appeared once. About 1.5% of the sample goes to the ten largest clones.

The donors were healthy, HIV-negative adults with no recently reported acute infections or vaccinations. Only Caucasian adults living in Nashville, Tennessee, USA were represented among the donors. CD4+ T cells were enriched by magnetic negative selection, after which naive cells were positively selected on CD45RA and the negative fraction was taken as the memory subset. After blood collection by leukapheresis, PBMCs were isolated using Ficoll-Histopaque density gradient centrifugation and then cryopreserved in the vapor phase of liquid nitrogen. Purity and quantity of every magnetically sorted T cell population were checked by analytical flow cytometry. Each sorted fraction had its genomic DNA isolated and then quantified by UV absorbance on a Nanodrop 2000c.

This sequence uses TRBV6-5 and TRBJ1-5; TRBD1 fits 7 bases in the junction. The sample was memory CD4+ T cells sorted from blood. This specimen's cell subset or site label, interpreted: CD45RA-negative fraction. The TCR comes from a man aged 18 to 29 in good health. The CDR3 here reads CATSDRRNQPQHF. The bases are TGTGCCACCTCGGACAGGCGCAATCAGCCCCAGCATTTT.